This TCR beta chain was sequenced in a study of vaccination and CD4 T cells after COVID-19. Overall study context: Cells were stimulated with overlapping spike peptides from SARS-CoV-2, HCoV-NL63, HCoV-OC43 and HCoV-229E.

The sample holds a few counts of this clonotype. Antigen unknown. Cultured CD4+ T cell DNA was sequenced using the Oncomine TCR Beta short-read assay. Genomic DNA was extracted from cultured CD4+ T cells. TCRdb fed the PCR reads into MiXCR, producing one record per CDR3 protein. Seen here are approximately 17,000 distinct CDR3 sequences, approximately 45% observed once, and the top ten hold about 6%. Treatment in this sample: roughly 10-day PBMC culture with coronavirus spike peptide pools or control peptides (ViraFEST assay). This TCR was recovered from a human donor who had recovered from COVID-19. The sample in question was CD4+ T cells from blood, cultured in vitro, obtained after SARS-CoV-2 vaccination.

The CDR3: CASSYNRGEYGYTF. As DNA, the CDR3 is TGTGCCAGCAGTTACAACAGGGGCGAGTATGGCTACACCTTC. The chain couples TRBV6-5 to TRBJ1-2; TRBD1 matches 7 bases. Germline loops: CDR1 MNHEY, CDR2 SVGAGI. V dropped 2 bases and J dropped 5; count of bases not matched to a gene: 5. The CDR3 is 14 amino acids.